This is a list of T cell receptor beta chains from one sample in a study of glioma-infiltrating T cells. TCRdb reprocessed the multiplex PCR reads via MiXCR and lists one record per CDR3 protein. This table holds over 80,000 distinct CDR3 sequences, around 40% found once. Source material: glioma tissue, nonneoplastic brain tissue, or PBMCs (not recorded which). Source of these receptors: a human donor with low-grade glioma or glioblastoma, undergoing nonglioma brain surgery, or in good health (not recorded which). Each CDR3 is given with its conserved first and last residue. A D gene is named only where the DNA matches it firmly. A row's size may be missing; if present it is once, few, many or a size class.

>.|TRBJ2-5|.|TRBV9
TGTGCCAGCAGCGTGCTCCTGGAGAAGCCCCAAGAGACCCAGTACTTC
CASSVLLEKPQETQYF
>.|TRBJ1-5|.|TRBV15
TGTGCCACCAGCAGTTTGGAGGGACAAAAAACCAATCAGCCCCAGCATTTT
CATSSLEGQKTNQPQHF
>TRBD1|TRBJ2-5|many|TRBV15
TGTGCCACCAGCAGCCGGGACAGGGGGCGAGTGGAGACCCAGTACTTC
CATSSRDRGRVETQYF
>.|TRBJ2-7|many|TRBV7-9
TGTGCCAGCAGCCCACCCAGTAAAGGGGGACTCTACGAGCAGTACTTC
CASSPPSKGGLYEQYF
>TRBD2|TRBJ2-1|.|TRBV6-5
TGTGCCAGCAGTTACTCAGGCGGGACTAGCTTTAATGAACAGCTCTTC
CASSYSGGTSFNEQLF
>.|TRBJ1-1|many|TRBV7-2
TGTGCCAGCAGCTTAGCTGGGGGGGGGAAAACTGAAGCTTTCTTT
CASSLAGGGKTEAFF
>.|TRBJ2-3|many|TRBV24-1
TGTGCCACCAGTGCCCAACAGGGTCGCACAGATACGCAGTATTTT
CATSAQQGRTDTQYF
>.|TRBJ1-2|.|TRBV20-1
TGCAGTGCTCGCCAGGGGATGAAGTATGGCCACACCTTC
CSARQGMKYGHTF
>.|TRBJ1-1|many|TRBV3-1
TGTGCCAGCAGCCCTCGTGGAGTGAACACTGAAGCTTTCTTT
CASSPRGVNTEAFF
>.|TRBJ2-5|many|TRBV6-5
TGTGCCAGCAGTTACTCGACCCCTTCGGTGGAAGAGACCCAGTACTTC
CASSYSTPSVEETQYF
>.|TRBJ1-1|many|TRBV3-1
TGTGCCAGCAGCCAAGAAGGCAGAAACACTGAAGCTTTCTTT
CASSQEGRNTEAFF
>.|TRBJ1-1|many|TRBV20-1
TGCAGTGCTGCCAGGGAGGCGGTCACTGAAGCTTTCTTT
CSAAREAVTEAFF
>.|TRBJ1-2|many|TRBV20-1
TGCAGTGCGTTCCCACCTAACTATGGCTACACCTTC
CSAFPPNYGYTF
>TRBD2|TRBJ2-7|.|TRBV4-2
TGTGCCAGCGGCCAAGATACGGCGGGAGGGGAGTACGAGCAGTACTTC
CASGQDTAGGEYEQYF
>.|TRBJ2-6|many|TRBV7-9
TGTGCCAGCAGCGTCTCCTGGGCTGGGGCCAACGTCCTGACTTTC
CASSVSWAGANVLTF
>TRBD2|TRBJ2-7|.|TRBV7-2
TGTGCCAGCAGCCCGCTGCTCCCCGGGGGGGCCTACGAGCAGTACTTC
CASSPLLPGGAYEQYF
>TRBD1|TRBJ2-5|many|TRBV27
TGTGCCAGCAGTTCTTGGACAGGGATGCAAGAGACCCAGTACTTC
CASSSWTGMQETQYF
>.|TRBJ2-1|many|TRBV7-2
TGTGCCAGCAGCTTTTCAGGGAGGTTAGACAATGAGCAGTTCTTC
CASSFSGRLDNEQFF
>TRBD1|TRBJ2-3|many|TRBV11-2
TGTGCCAGCAGCCCCGGACAGGGAAGGACAGATACGCAGTATTTT
CASSPGQGRTDTQYF
>.|TRBJ2-2|many|TRBV19
TGTGCCAGTAGTAAACGGACGGGGAACACCGGGGAGCTGTTTTTT
CASSKRTGNTGELFF
>.|TRBJ2-2|many|TRBV12-3/TRBV12-4
TGTGCCAGCAGTTTATTAGGCTACGGGGAGCTGTTTTTT
CASSLLGYGELFF
>TRBD1|TRBJ2-2|many|TRBV6-1
TGTGCCAGCAGTACCCCGAACAGGGGGAAGGGCGGGGAGCTGTTTTTT
CASSTPNRGKGGELFF
>.|TRBJ2-3|.|TRBV7-4
TGTGCTAGCAGCTTAGTCGGCGGGCTTCAGGAAGATACGCAGTATTTT
CASSLVGGLQEDTQYF
>.|TRBJ2-7|.|TRBV11-2
TGTGCCAGCAGCTTAGGTTCCCAAGCGGTGGGGGCCTCCTACGAGCAGTACTTC
CASSLGSQAVGASYEQYF
>TRBD1|TRBJ2-1|many|TRBV12-3/TRBV12-4
TGTGCCAGCAGTTTACCGGGACAGGGGAGCAATGAGCAGTTCTTC
CASSLPGQGSNEQFF
>.|TRBJ1-6|.|TRBV7-8
TGTGCCAGCAGCTTAGGAGTGGGGTCCTTCAATCAGCCCCTCCACTTT
CASSLGVGSFNQPLHF
>.|TRBJ1-3|.|TRBV20-1
TGCAGTGCTACGGAAGCCCGACAGTTCTACTCTGGGAACACCATATATTTT
CSATEARQFYSGNTIYF
>.|TRBJ1-5|many|TRBV2
TGTGCCAGCAGTGCGTTCCGGGGGCAAGCTCAGCCCCAGCATTTT
CASSAFRGQAQPQHF
>.|TRBJ2-7|many|TRBV18
TGTGCCAGCTCACTAAGTCGGAACGAGCAGTACTTC
CASSLSRNEQYF
>TRBD1|TRBJ2-7|.|TRBV30
TGTGCCTGGAGTAGAATTAGGGGACAGGGGCAGGTTTATTGCTACGAGCAGTACTTC
CAWSRIRGQGQVYCYEQYF